One sample yielded the 16 T cell receptor beta chains listed below, sequenced in a study of identical twins. Each CDR3 protein is one row after TCRdb ran MiXCR on the 5' RACE reads. The sample consists of approximately 240,000 distinct CDR3 sequences, around 15% of them appearing once. What was sequenced was memory (CD45RO+) T cells sorted from blood. The receptors derive from a woman aged 18-29 years in good health.

The gene calls are TRBV11-2 and TRBJ2-1, with TRBD2 identical over 7 bases. Trimming at V came to 5 bases and at J to 3 bases, leaving 7 bases not matched to a gene. This CDR3 is built from 15 residues. The germline gives CDR1 SGHAT, CDR2 FQNNGV. CDR3 sequence reads: CASSLFSGIYNEQFF. CDR3 bases: TGTGCCAGCAGCCTATTCAGCGGGATCTACAATGAGCAGTTCTTC.

This clonotype was counted between two and nine times. The chain recombines TRBV7-9 with TRBJ2-7; a weak D match, TRBD2 (5 bases). The CDR3 extends over 12 amino acids. Germline CDR1 SEHNR, CDR2 FQNEAQ (reference sequence). The V end was cut by 8 bases, the J end by 3 bases, with 11 bases between. As DNA, the CDR3 is TGTGCCAGCCGGACTGAAAGCTACGAGCAGTACTTC. Protein sequence: CASRTESYEQYF.

A few counts support this clonotype. This sequence joins TRBV20-1 and TRBJ1-2; the D is unclear. The CDR3 runs to 12 residues. Germline CDR1 reads DFQATT; CDR2 reads SNEGSKA (reference sequence). V was clipped by 4 bases and J by 6 bases, with 12 bases between them. The CDR3 nucleotides read TGCAGTGCTACTTGGGGAGCCAATGGCTACACCTTC. Translated: CSATWGANGYTF.

This clonotype appeared a few times. This chain links TRBV5-1 with TRBJ2-2; 8 positions agree with TRBD2. The CDR3 contains 15 residues. V lost 6 bases and J lost 1; bases outside the gene matches: 5. Looked up from germline, CDR1 is SGHRS and CDR2 is YFSETQ. The CDR3 region is CASNRGLGNTGELFF. The DNA for the CDR3 is TGCGCCAGCAATCGGGGACTAGGGAACACCGGGGAGCTGTTTTTT. Combining the CDR3 with reference TRBV5-1 and TRBJ2-2 gives the whole variable domain KAGVTQTPRYLIKTRGQQVTLSCSPISGHRSVSWYQQTPGQGLQFLFEYFSETQRNKGNFPGRFSGRQFSNSRSEMNVSTLELGDSALYLCASNRGLGNTGELFFGEGSRLTVL.

The table lists this clonotype with a few counts. J is TRBJ1-4 and V is TRBV7-8, with a tentative D call TRBD1 (6 bases). This CDR3 is built from 16 residues. CDR1 SGHVS and CDR2 FQNEAQ come from the germline V gene. The ends were cut back, 1 base at V and 8 bases at J, with 17 bases in the middle. The CDR3 DNA reads TGTGCCAGCAGCTTAGGACAGGCCCATTCACGGGAAAAACTGTTTTTT. Translated: CASSLGQAHSREKLFF.

There are a few counts of this clonotype. The chain is built from TRBV29-1 and TRBJ1-4; no firm D call. V gave up 5 bases and J gave up 5 bases, with 15 bases separating them. Germline V gene lookup returns CDR1 SQVTM and CDR2 ANQGSEA. This CDR3 has 14 amino acids. The CDR3 region is CSVPSEGTNEKLFF. The CDR3 DNA reads TGCAGCGTTCCTTCCGAGGGAACCAATGAAAAACTGTTTTTT.

A few counts support this clonotype. This rearrangement joins TRBV11-3 to TRBJ2-7; TRBD2 matches 9 bases. CDR1 SGHNT and CDR2 YENEEA come from the germline V gene. This CDR3 spans 15 amino acids. V lost 2 bases, J lost 0 bases, and 2 bases stayed unmatched. In DNA form, the CDR3 reads TGTGCCAGCAGCTTAACTAGCGGGCCCTCCTACGAGCAGTACTTC. Amino acid sequence: CASSLTSGPSYEQYF.

This clonotype appeared many times. V gene TRBV25-1 combines with J gene TRBJ1-6; D perhaps matches TRBD1 (5 bases). The CDR3 totals 13 residues. Trimming cost V 5 bases and J 13 bases, with 15 bases left between them. Per germline, CDR1 MGHDK and CDR2 SYGVNS. The CDR3 here is CASSTPGPGPLHF. CDR3 nucleotides: TGTGCCAGCAGTACTCCGGGACCGGGTCCCCTCCACTTT.

The chain joins TRBV5-1 to TRBJ1-1; weak D call: TRBD1 (5 bases). The ends were cut back, 4 bases at V and 3 bases at J, with 13 bases in the middle. The CDR3 covers 14 residues. Per the germline V gene, CDR1 is SGHRS and CDR2 is YFSETQ. CDR3 protein: CASSPVLTDTEAFF. CDR3 nucleotide sequence: TGCGCCAGCAGCCCCGTATTGACAGACACTGAAGCTTTCTTT.

This clonotype was picked up many times. The chain combines TRBV20-1 with TRBJ2-5; D uncertain. The CDR3 is 12 amino acids. Germline V gene lookup returns CDR1 DFQATT and CDR2 SNEGSKA (reference sequence). Trimming cost V 6 bases and J 2 bases, with 10 bases left between them. This CDR3 reads CSARPLQETQYF. CDR3 sequence (DNA): TGCAGTGCCAGACCACTACAAGAGACCCAGTACTTC.

This clonotype was seen more than once but under ten times. V is TRBV3-1 and J is TRBJ2-2; perhaps TRBD1 as D (6 bases). The CDR3 is 12 amino acids. V lost 3 bases and J 12 bases, leaving 11 bases between the germline ends. The germline gives CDR1 LGHDT, CDR2 YNNKEL (reference sequence). The CDR3 DNA follows: TGTGCCAGCAGCCAGCCCAGGGGCAAGCTGTTTTTT. Translating gives CASSQPRGKLFF. Using reference TRBV3-1 and TRBJ2-2 for the parts outside the CDR3, the full variable domain is DTAVSQTPKYLVTQMGNDKSIKCEQNLGHDTMYWYKQDSKKFLKIMFSYNNKELIINETVPNRFSPKSPDKAHLNLHINSLELGDSAVYFCASSQPRGKLFFGEGSRLTVL.

This chain joins TRBV10-3 and TRBJ1-1; D is uncertain. CDR3 length equals 14 residues. Per germline, CDR1 ENHRY and CDR2 SYGVKD. Trimming took off 8 bases at V and 0 bases at J, with 13 bases between the two ends. The CDR3 DNA sequence: TGTGCCATCGGGGAGGGAACCATGAACACTGAAGCTTTCTTT. It yields the protein CAIGEGTMNTEAFF.

This chain joins TRBV7-6 and TRBJ2-1; 7 bases map to TRBD2. The CDR3 runs 14 residues. The germline gives CDR1 SGHVS, CDR2 FNYEAQ. After removal of 8 bases from V and 3 bases from J, the junction contained 7 bases not matched to a gene. The CDR3 loop is CASSGLGNYNEQFF. The CDR3 nucleotides read TGTGCCAGCTCCGGACTAGGGAACTACAATGAGCAGTTCTTC.

The chain links TRBV4-1 to TRBJ2-1, with D perhaps TRBD1 or TRBD2 (5 bases each). The CDR3 has 16 amino acids. CDR1 and CDR2 (germline): MGHRA, YSYEKL. V was trimmed by 4 bases and J by 7 bases, leaving 20 bases between them. In DNA form, the CDR3 reads TGCGCCAGCAGCCGACCGACTTCCGGGGCCTGGAATGAGCAGTTCTTC. It translates to CASSRPTSGAWNEQFF.

This chain connects TRBV25-1 to TRBJ1-4; 7 positions agree with TRBD1. V was clipped by 3 bases and J by 6 bases; unmatched bases: 7. Per germline, CDR1 MGHDK and CDR2 SYGVNS. CDR3 length: 15 amino acids. The CDR3 sequence: CASSDWTGSDEKLFF. CDR3 sequence (DNA): TGTGCCAGCAGTGATTGGACAGGATCGGATGAAAAACTGTTTTTT.

This rearrangement joins TRBV6-2 or TRBV6-3 to TRBJ2-3; 8 nucleotides align to TRBD2. The V segment lost 2 bases and the J segment 5 bases; nucleotides outside the gene matches: 6. The CDR3 runs 15 residues. CDR1 is MNHEY, CDR2 SVGEGT, per germline. CDR3 sequence (DNA): TGTGCCAGCAGTTACCCAGCGGGAGCGTTAGATACGCAGTATTTT. As protein: CASSYPAGALDTQYF.